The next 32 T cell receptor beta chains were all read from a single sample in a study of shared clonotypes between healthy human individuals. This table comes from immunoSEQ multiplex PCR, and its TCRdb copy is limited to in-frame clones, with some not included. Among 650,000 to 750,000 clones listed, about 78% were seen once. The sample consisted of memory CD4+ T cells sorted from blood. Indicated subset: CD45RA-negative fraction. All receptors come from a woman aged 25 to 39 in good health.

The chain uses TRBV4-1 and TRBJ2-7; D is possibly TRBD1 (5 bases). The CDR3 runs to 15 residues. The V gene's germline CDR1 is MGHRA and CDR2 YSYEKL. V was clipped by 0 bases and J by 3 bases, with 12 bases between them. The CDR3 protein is CASSQDRGRVYEQYF. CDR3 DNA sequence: TGCGCCAGCAGCCAAGATCGAGGCAGGGTCTACGAGCAGTACTTC.

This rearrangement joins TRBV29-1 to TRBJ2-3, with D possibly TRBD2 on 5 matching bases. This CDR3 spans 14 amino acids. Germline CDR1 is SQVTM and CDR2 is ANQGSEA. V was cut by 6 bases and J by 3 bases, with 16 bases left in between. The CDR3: CSVSPGIPTDTQYF. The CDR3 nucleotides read TGCAGCGTCTCCCCGGGGATACCGACAGATACGCAGTATTTT.

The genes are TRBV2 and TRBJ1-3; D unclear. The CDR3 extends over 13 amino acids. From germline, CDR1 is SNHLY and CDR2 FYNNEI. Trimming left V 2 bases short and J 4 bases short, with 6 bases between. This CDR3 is CASSEHGGNTIYF. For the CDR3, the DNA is TGTGCCAGCAGTGAACACGGGGGAAACACCATATATTTT.

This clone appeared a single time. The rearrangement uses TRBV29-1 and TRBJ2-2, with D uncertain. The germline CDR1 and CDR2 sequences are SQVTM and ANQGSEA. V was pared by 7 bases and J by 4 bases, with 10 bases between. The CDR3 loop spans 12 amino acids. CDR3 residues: CSGRIPTGELFF. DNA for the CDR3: TGCAGCGGCAGGATCCCCACCGGGGAGCTGTTTTTT.

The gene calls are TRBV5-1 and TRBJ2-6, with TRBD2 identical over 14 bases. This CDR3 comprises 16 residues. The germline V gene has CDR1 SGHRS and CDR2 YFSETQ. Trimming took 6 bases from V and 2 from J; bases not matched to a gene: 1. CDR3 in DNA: TGCGCCAGCAAGGGACTAGCGGGAGCTGGGGCCAACGTCCTGACTTTC. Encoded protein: CASKGLAGAGANVLTF.

The CDR3 region is CASSPGTEGTGEQYF. The CDR3 bases are TGCGCCAGCAGCCCGGGGACAGAGGGTACAGGCGAGCAGTACTTC. The rearrangement links TRBV5-1 to TRBJ2-7; 7 positions agree with TRBD1. Trimming cost V 4 bases and J 6 bases; bases outside gene matches: 13. CDR3 size: 15 residues. Germline V gene sequence: CDR1 SGHRS, CDR2 YFSETQ. The variable domain in full, with the rest retrieved from reference TRBV5-1 and TRBJ2-7, is KAGVTQTPRYLIKTRGQQVTLSCSPISGHRSVSWYQQTPGQGLQFLFEYFSETQRNKGNFPGRFSGRQFSNSRSEMNVSTLELGDSALYLCASSPGTEGTGEQYFGPGTRLTVT.

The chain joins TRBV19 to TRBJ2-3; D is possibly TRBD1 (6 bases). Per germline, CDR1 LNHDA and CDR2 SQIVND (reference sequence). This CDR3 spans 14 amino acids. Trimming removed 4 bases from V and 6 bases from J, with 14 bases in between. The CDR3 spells CASSTMNRVDTQYF. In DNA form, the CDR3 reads TGTGCCAGTAGTACAATGAACAGGGTGGATACGCAGTATTTT.

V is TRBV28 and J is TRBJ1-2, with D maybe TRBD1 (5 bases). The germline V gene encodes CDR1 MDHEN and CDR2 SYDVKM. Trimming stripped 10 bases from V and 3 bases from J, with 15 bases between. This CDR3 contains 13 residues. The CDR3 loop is CATRTRGDYGYTF. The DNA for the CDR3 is TGTGCCACTCGAACCCGAGGGGACTATGGCTACACCTTC.

CDR3 DNA sequence: TGCGCCAGCAGCCCGCAAACTAGCGGGAGCCGCCAAGAGACCCAGTACTTC. This encodes CASSPQTSGSRQETQYF. V is TRBV5-1 and J is TRBJ2-5; 11 bases are shared with TRBD2. Germline V CDR1 and CDR2: SGHRS, YFSETQ. Trimming removed 4 bases from V and 1 base from J; junction bases left unmatched: 9. This CDR3 has 17 amino acids.

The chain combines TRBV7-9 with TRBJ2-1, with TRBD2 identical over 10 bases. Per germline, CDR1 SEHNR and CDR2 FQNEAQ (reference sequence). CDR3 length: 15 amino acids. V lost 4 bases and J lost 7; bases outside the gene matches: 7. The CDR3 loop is CASSYLAGVGNEQFF. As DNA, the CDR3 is TGTGCCAGCAGCTATCTAGCGGGAGTTGGTAATGAGCAGTTCTTC.

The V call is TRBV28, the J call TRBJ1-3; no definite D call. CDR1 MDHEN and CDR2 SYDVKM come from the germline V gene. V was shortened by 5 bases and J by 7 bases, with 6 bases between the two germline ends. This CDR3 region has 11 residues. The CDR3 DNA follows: TGTGCCAGCAGTGACGCGAACACCATATATTTT. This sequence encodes CASSDANTIYF.

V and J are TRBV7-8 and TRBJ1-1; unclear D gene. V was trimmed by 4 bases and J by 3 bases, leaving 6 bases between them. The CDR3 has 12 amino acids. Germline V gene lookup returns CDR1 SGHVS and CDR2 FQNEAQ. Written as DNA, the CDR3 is TGTGCCAGCAGCTCCGACTACACTGAAGCTTTCTTT. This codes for CASSSDYTEAFF. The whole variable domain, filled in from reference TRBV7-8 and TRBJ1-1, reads GAGVSQSPRYKVAKRGQDVALRCDPISGHVSLFWYQQALGQGPEFLTYFQNEAQLDKSGLPSDRFFAERPEGSVSTLKIQRTQQEDSAVYLCASSSDYTEAFFGQGTRLTVV.

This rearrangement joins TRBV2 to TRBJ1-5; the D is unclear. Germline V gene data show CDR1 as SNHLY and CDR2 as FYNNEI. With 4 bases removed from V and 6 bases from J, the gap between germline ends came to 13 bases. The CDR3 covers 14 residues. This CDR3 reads CASSAQAAGQPQHF. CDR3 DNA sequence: TGTGCCAGCAGTGCCCAGGCGGCGGGTCAGCCCCAGCATTTT.

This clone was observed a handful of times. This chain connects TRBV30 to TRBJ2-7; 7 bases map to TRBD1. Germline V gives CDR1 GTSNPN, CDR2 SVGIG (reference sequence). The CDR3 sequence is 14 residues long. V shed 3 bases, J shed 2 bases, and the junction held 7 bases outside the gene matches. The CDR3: CAWRATGPAYEQYF. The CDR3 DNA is TGTGCCTGGAGGGCGACAGGGCCAGCCTACGAGCAGTACTTC. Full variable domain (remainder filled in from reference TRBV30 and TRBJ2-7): SQTIHQWPATLVQPVGSPLSLECTVEGTSNPNLYWYRQAAGRGLQLLFYSVGIGQISSEVPQNLSASRPQDRQFILSSKKLLLSDSGFYLCAWRATGPAYEQYFGPGTRLTVT.

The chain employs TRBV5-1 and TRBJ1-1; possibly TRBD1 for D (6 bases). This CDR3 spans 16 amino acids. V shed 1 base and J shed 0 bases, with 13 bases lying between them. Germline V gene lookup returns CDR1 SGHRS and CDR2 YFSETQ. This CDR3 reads CASSLSGVWMNTEAFF. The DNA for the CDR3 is TGCGCCAGCAGCTTGTCAGGGGTATGGATGAACACTGAAGCTTTCTTT.

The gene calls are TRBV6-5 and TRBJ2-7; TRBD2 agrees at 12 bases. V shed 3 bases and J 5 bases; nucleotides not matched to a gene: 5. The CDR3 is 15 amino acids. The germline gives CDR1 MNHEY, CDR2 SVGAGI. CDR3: CASSYRGLAGDEQYF. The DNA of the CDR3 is TGTGCCAGCAGTTATAGGGGACTAGCGGGCGACGAGCAGTACTTC.

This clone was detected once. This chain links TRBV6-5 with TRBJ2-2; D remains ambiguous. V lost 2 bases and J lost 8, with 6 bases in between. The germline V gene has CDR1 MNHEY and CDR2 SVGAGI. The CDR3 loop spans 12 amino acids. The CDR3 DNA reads TGTGCCAGCAGTTACCGTCGGGGGGAGCTGTTTTTT. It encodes CASSYRRGELFF.

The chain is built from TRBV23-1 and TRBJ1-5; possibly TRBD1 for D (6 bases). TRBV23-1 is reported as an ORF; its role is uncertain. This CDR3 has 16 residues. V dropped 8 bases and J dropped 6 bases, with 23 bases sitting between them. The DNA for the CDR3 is TGCGCCAGCCTCCCTGCCCCAGGGGAGAGGGGTCAGCCCCAGCATTTT. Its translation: CASLPAPGERGQPQHF.

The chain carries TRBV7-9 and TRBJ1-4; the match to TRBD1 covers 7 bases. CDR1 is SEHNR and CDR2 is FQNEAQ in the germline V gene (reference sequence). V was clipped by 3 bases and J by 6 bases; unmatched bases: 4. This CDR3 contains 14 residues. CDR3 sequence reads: CASSFGTADEKLFF. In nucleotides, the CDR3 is TGTGCCAGCAGCTTCGGGACAGCAGATGAAAAACTGTTTTTT. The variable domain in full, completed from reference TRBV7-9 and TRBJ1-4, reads DTGVSQNPRHKITKRGQNVTFRCDPISEHNRLYWYRQTLGQGPEFLTYFQNEAQLEKSRLLSDRFSAERPKGSFSTLEIQRTEQGDSAMYLCASSFGTADEKLFFGSGTQLSVL.

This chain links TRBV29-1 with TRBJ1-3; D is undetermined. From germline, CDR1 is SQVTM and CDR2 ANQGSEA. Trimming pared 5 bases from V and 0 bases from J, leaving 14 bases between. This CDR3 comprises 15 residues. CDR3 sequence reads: CSVLKGLTSGNTIYF. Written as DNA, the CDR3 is TGCAGCGTTTTAAAGGGCTTAACCTCTGGAAACACCATATATTTT.

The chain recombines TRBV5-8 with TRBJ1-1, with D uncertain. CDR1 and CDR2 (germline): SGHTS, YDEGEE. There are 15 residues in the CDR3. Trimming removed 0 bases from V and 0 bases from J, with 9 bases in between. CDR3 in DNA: TGTGCCAGCAGCTTGGAAGCCAGAATGAACACTGAAGCTTTCTTT. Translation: CASSLEARMNTEAFF.

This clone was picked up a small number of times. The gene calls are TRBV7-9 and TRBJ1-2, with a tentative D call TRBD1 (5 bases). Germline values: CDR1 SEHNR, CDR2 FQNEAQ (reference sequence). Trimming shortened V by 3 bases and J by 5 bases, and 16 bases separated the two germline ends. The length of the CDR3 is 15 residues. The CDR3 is CASSLERRQLYGYTF. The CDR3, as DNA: TGTGCCAGCAGCTTGGAAAGAAGACAGCTGTATGGCTACACCTTC.

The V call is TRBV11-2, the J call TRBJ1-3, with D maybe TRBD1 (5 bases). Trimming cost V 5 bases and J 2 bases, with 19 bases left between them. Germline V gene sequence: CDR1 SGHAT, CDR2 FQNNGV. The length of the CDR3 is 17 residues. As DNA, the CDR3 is TGTGCCAGCAGCCGCCCAGGGCTCAGGGAAGCTGGAAACACCATATATTTT. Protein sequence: CASSRPGLREAGNTIYF. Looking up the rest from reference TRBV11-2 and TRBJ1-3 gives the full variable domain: EAGVAQSPRYKIIEKRQSVAFWCNPISGHATLYWYQQILGQGPKLLIQFQNNGVVDDSQLPKDRFSAERLKGVDSTLKIQPAKLEDSAVYLCASSRPGLREAGNTIYFGEGSWLTVV.

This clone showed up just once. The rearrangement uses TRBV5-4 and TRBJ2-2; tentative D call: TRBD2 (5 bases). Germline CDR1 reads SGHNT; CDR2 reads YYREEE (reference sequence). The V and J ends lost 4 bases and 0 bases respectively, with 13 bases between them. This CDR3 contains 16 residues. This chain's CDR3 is CASSPQAATNTGELFF. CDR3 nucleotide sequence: TGTGCCAGCAGCCCGCAAGCGGCTACGAACACCGGGGAGCTGTTTTTT.

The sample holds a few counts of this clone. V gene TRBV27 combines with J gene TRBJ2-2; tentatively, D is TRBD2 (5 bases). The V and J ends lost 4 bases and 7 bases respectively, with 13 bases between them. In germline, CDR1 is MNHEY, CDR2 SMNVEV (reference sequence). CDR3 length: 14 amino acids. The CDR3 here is CASSSGVPSGELFF. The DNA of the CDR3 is TGTGCCAGCAGTTCCGGGGTTCCAAGCGGGGAGCTGTTTTTT.

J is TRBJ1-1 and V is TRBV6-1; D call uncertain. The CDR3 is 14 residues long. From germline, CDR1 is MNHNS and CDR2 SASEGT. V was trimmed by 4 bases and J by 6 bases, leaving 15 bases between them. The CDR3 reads CASSVSRASPEAFF. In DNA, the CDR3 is TGTGCCAGCAGTGTATCGAGGGCCTCTCCTGAAGCTTTCTTT.

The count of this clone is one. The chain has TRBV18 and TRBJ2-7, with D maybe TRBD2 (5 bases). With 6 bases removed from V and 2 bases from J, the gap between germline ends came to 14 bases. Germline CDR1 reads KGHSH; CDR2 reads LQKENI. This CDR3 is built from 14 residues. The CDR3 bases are TGTGCCAGCTCCGAGAGGGAATTGACCTACGAGCAGTACTTC. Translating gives CASSERELTYEQYF.

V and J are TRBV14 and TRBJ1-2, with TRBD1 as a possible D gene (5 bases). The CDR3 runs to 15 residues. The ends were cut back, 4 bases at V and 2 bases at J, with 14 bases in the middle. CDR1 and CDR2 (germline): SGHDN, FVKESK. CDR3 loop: CASSRDFDRNYGYTF. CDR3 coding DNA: TGTGCCAGCAGCCGAGATTTCGACAGAAACTATGGCTACACCTTC.

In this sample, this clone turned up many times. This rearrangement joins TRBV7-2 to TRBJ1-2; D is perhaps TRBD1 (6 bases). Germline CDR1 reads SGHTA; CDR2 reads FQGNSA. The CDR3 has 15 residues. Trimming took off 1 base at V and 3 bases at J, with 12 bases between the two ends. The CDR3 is CASSLEGQMDYGYTF. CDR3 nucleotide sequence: TGTGCCAGCAGCTTAGAAGGACAGATGGACTATGGCTACACCTTC.

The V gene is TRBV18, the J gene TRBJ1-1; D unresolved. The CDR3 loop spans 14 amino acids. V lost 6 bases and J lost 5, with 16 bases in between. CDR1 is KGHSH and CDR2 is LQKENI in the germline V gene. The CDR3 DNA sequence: TGTGCCAGCTCCCCTTCGGCGTCGGGGACTGAAGCTTTCTTT. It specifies CASSPSASGTEAFF.

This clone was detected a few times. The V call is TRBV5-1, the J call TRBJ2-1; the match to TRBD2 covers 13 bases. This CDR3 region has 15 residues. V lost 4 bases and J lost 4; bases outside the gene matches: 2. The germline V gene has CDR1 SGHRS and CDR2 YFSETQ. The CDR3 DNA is TGCGCCAGCAGCGTGGGACTAGCGGGATACAATGAGCAGTTCTTC. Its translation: CASSVGLAGYNEQFF.

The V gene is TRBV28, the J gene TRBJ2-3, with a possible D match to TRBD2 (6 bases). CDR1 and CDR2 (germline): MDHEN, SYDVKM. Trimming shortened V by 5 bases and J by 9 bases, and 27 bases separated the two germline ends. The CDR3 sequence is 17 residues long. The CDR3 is CASSTVKRAPPPGTQYF. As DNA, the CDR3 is TGTGCCAGCAGTACCGTGAAGCGGGCGCCACCGCCAGGCACGCAGTATTTT.